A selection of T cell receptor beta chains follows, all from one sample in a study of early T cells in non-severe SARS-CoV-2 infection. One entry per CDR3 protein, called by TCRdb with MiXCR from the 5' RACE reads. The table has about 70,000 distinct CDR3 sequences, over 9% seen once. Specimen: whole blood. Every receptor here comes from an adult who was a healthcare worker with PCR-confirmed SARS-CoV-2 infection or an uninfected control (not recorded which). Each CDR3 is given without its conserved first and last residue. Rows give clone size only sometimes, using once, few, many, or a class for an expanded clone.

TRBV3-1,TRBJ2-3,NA,ASSQGGGRADTQY
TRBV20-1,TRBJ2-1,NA,SARDLAGLLNEQF
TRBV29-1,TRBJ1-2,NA,SVVGGNYGYT
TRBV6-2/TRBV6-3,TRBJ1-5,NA,ASSSRMGSSNQPQH
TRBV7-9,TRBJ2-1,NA,ASSLGAEQF
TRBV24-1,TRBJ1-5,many,ATSDTGGYNQPQH
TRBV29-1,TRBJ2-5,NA,RGSGETQY
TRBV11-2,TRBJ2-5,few,ASSLAPPAPQETQY
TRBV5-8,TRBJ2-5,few,ASSVLGRETQY
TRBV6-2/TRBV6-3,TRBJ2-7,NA,ASSYVRLQGYSYEQY
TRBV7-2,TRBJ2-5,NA,ASSLAPYEETQY
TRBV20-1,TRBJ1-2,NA,SARDVRGYYGYT